This is a list of T cell receptor beta chains from one sample in a study of T cells after posttransplantation cyclophosphamide. TCRdb keeps only in-frame clones here, not all; method: immunoSEQ multiplex PCR. The sample records about 5,500 clones, roughly 98% being singletons. The sample comprised memory CD4+ T cells sorted from PBMCs. The receptors were sampled from a man aged 40-55 years in good health, CMV-negative, and a related stem cell transplant donor. Both conserved end residues are part of each CDR3. Size is stated for part of the rows, as once, few or many counts, or as a class when the clone is expanded.

V | length | size | CDR3
TRBV5-4 | 16 | NA | CASSSGQGVPRYEQYF
TRBV11-2 | 18 | NA | CASSRTTGDLHSYNEQFF
TRBV18 | 15 | NA | CASSRLAASYNEQFF
TRBV5-4 | 15 | NA | CASSWRVAGEATQYF
TRBV19 | 14 | once | CASSASLGYNEQFF
TRBV10-3 | 13 | NA | CAISELTGGEQYF
TRBV7-2 | 16 | NA | CASSGGGVRSYNEQFF
TRBV27 | 16 | NA | CASRARGTGGSYEQYF
TRBV5-8 | 17 | NA | CASSLAYDRGERETQYF
TRBV29-1 | 14 | NA | CSVESGSFGETQYF
TRBV7-2 | 15 | NA | CASSPTSGSSYEQYF
TRBV5-5 | 15 | few | CASSLTPQGMGEQYF
TRBV6-4 | 17 | NA | CASSDSVGGVGANVLTF
TRBV5-1 | 17 | NA | CASSLRKLRGKMNEQYF
TRBV6-6 | 15 | NA | CASNKDPRSSYEQYF
TRBV5-1 | 14 | NA | CASSSWTTQETQYF
TRBV27 | 15 | NA | CASSFNRQGKYEQYF
TRBV10-3 | 13 | NA | CATARGGGTEAFF
TRBV5-1 | 17 | NA | CASSMALAGDGQETQYF
TRBV19 | 16 | NA | CASRSIQGLNTGELFF
TRBV19 | 19 | NA | CASSIGGNPGTGRTDTQYF
TRBV28 | 14 | NA | CASDAPGLNQPQHF
TRBV4-3 | 14 | NA | CASSQGSRTDTQYF
TRBV6-5 | 15 | once | CASSYDRWMSYEQYF
TRBV11-3 | 14 | NA | CASSLFRDSREQYF
TRBV27 | 11 | NA | CARQIPKPQHF
TRBV7-2 | 14 | NA | CASSLARTSYEQYF
TRBV7-9 | 14 | NA | CASRQGEGTGELFF
TRBV7-2 | 17 | NA | CASSRQSRTVSSGELFF
TRBV28 | 17 | NA | CASSPRGQGMRSNEQFF
TRBV2 | 16 | NA | CASSTGTSGRNYEQYF
TRBV10-1 | 13 | NA | CASSSGRYNEQFF
TRBV2 | 14 | NA | CASSGLAGYNEQFF
TRBV7-8 | 15 | NA | CASSPRTSGSYEQYF
TRBV5-1 | 15 | once | CASSSHHDRGETQYF
TRBV6-5 | 13 | NA | CASSYGGGYGYTF
TRBV29-1 | 12 | NA | CSAEREGRRQFF
TRBV18 | 13 | NA | CASSLGTGDSYTF
TRBV11-3 | 16 | NA | CASSLSTATGDYGYTF
TRBV6-5 | 12 | NA | CASRTSGYEQYF
TRBV5-1 | 14 | NA | CASSDDRVDNEQFF
TRBV11-2 | 13 | NA | CASSLNQAAEAFF
TRBV28 | 14 | NA | CASSSRLAGFEQFF
TRBV18 | 15 | NA | CASSPRQDSNQPQHF
TRBV4-1 | 18 | NA | CASSQDWGGSGIIDTQYF
TRBV28 | 15 | few | CASREQGTNLVEQYF
TRBV4-1 | 17 | NA | CASSQEVQREVSYEQYF